These 5 T cell receptor beta chains were sequenced from one sample in a study of blood T cell repertoires in COVID-19. Only in-frame clones appear in the TCRdb table, and some are missing; sequencing was by immunoSEQ multiplex PCR. The sample lists some 300,000 clones, around 92% seen once, with around 9% in the top ten. The sequenced sample was PBMCs or T cells enriched from blood (not recorded which). Receptors were obtained from a woman in her 30s who had recovered from COVID-19.

The chain links TRBV2 to TRBJ2-1; 10 bases map to TRBD2. The junction had 5 bases not matched to a gene; V was cut back by 7 bases and J by 2 bases. Germline CDR1 SNHLY, CDR2 FYNNEI. This CDR3 region has 15 residues. CDR3 nucleotides: TGTGCCAGCACCCAACTAGCGGGGCCCTACAATGAGCAGTTCTTC. This encodes CASTQLAGPYNEQFF. The full variable domain, with the rest looked up from reference TRBV2 and TRBJ2-1, is EPEVTQTPSHQVTQMGQEVILRCVPISNHLYFYWYRQILGQKVEFLVSFYNNEISEKSEIFDDQFSVERPDGSNFTLKIRSTKLEDSAMYFCASTQLAGPYNEQFFGPGTRLTVL.

The chain links TRBV10-1 to TRBJ2-2; a possible D gene is TRBD1 (5 bases). V was cut by 7 bases and J by 1 base, with 13 bases left in between. Per the germline V gene, CDR1 is WNHNN and CDR2 is SYGVQD (reference sequence). CDR3 length equals 15 residues. The CDR3 loop is CASTRTNLNTGELFF. DNA of the CDR3: TGCGCCAGCACCAGGACAAACCTGAACACCGGGGAGCTGTTTTTT.

The chain has TRBV5-6 and TRBJ2-1, with 7 nucleotides matching TRBD1. CDR3 size: 15 residues. CDR1 and CDR2 (germline): SGHDT, YYEEEE. The V and J ends lost 2 bases and 8 bases, in that order; junction bases with no gene match: 10. CDR3 DNA: TGTGCCAGCAGCTTCGACAGGGAGAGAGCGGATGAGCAGTTCTTC. As protein: CASSFDRERADEQFF.

The chain is built from TRBV5-1 and TRBJ2-7, with TRBD1 as a possible D gene (6 bases). The germline CDR1 and CDR2 sequences are SGHRS and YFSETQ. V was pared by 2 bases and J by 2 bases, with 14 bases between. There are 15 residues in the CDR3. The CDR3 DNA reads TGCGCCAGCAGCTTATCGACAGGCCTCCCCTACGAGCAGTACTTC. Protein product: CASSLSTGLPYEQYF.

This clone was detected only a few times. This CDR3 is CASSRQVPDTQYF. In DNA, the CDR3 is TGTGCCAGCAGCCGTCAGGTTCCAGATACGCAGTATTTT. This chain joins TRBV27 and TRBJ2-3; D is uncertain. With 6 bases removed from V and 4 bases from J, the gap between germline ends came to 11 bases. Per the germline V gene, CDR1 is MNHEY and CDR2 is SMNVEV (reference sequence). This CDR3 is 13 amino acids long.